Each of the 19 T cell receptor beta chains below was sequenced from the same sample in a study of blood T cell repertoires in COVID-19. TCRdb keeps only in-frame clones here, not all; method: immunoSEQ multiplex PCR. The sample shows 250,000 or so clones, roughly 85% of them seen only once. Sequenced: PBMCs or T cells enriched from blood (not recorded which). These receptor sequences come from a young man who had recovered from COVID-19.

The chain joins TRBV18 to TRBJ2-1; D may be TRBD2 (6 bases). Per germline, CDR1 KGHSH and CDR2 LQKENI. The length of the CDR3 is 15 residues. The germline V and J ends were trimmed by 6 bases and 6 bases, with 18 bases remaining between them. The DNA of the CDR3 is TGTGCCAGCTCCACCGCCCCGGGAGAGGGCAATGAGCAGTTCTTC. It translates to CASSTAPGEGNEQFF.

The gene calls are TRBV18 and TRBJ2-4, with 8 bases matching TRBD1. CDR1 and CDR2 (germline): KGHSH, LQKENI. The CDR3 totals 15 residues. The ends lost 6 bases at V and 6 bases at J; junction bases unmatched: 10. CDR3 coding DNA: TGTGCCAGCTCCCCTGGACAGGGACGGGGAAACATTCAGTACTTC. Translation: CASSPGQGRGNIQYF.

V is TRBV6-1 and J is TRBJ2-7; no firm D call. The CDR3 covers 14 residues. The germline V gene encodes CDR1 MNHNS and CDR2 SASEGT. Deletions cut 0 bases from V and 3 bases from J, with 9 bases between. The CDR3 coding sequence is TGTGCCAGCAGTGAAGCTGGTGGCCGCTACGAGCAGTACTTC. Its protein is CASSEAGGRYEQYF.

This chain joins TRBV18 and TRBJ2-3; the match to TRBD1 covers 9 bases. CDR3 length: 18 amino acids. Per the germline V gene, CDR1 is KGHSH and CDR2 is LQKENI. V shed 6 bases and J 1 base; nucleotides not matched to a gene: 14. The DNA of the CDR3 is TGTGCCAGCTCGCCCGGGACAGGGTCCCACTGGCGCACAGATACGCAGTATTTT. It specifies CASSPGTGSHWRTDTQYF.

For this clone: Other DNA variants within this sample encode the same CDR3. This CDR3 is CASSVGGGYGYTF. Written as DNA, the CDR3 is TGTGCCAGCAGCGTAGGGGGAGGGTACGGCTACACCTTC. The chain uses TRBV9 and TRBJ1-2; D unresolved. The CDR3 is made up of 13 amino acids. Germline loops: CDR1 SGDLS, CDR2 YYNGEE. Trimming removed 0 bases at V and 8 bases at J, with 11 bases between.

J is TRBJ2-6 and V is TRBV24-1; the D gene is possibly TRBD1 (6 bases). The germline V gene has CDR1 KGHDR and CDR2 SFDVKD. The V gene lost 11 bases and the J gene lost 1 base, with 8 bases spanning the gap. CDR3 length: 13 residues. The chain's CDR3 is CAITGSGANVLTF. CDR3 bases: TGTGCCATTACAGGGTCTGGGGCCAACGTCCTGACTTTC.

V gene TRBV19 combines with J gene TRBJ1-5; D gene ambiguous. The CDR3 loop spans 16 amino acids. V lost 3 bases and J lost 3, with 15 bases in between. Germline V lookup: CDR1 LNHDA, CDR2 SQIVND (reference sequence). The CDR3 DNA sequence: TGTGCCAGTAGTATCTCCCCACGGGGTGCCAATCAGCCCCAGCATTTT. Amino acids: CASSISPRGANQPQHF. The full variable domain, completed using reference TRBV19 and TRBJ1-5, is DGGITQSPKYLFRKEGQNVTLSCEQNLNHDAMYWYRQDPGQGLRLIYYSQIVNDFQKGDIAEGYSVSREKKESFPLTVTSAQKNPTAFYLCASSISPRGANQPQHFGDGTRLSIL.

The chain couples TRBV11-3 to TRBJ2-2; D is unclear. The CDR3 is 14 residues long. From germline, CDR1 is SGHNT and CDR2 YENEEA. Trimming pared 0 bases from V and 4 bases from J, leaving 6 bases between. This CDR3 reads CASSLEVGTGELFF. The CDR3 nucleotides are TGTGCCAGCAGCTTAGAGGTCGGCACCGGGGAGCTGTTTTTT.

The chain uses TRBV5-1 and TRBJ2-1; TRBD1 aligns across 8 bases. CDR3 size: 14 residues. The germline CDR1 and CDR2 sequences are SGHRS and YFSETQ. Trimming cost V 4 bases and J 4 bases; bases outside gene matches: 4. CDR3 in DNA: TGCGCCAGCAGCGGGACAGGCCTTTACAATGAGCAGTTCTTC. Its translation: CASSGTGLYNEQFF. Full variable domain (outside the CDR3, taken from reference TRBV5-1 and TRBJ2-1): KAGVTQTPRYLIKTRGQQVTLSCSPISGHRSVSWYQQTPGQGLQFLFEYFSETQRNKGNFPGRFSGRQFSNSRSEMNVSTLELGDSALYLCASSGTGLYNEQFFGPGTRLTVL.

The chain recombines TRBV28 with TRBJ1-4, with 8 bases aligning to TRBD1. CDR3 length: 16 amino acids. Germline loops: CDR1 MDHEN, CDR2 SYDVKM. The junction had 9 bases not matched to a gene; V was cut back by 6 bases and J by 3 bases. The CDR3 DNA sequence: TGTGCCAGCAGCTTGGACAGGGCGAAAGCTAATGAAAAACTGTTTTTT. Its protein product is CASSLDRAKANEKLFF.

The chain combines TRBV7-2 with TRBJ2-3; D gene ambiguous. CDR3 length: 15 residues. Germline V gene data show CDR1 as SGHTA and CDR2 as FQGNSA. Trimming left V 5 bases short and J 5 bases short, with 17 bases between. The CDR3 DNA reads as TGTGCCAGCAGCCCAGATCTCGTTTCTCAAGATACGCAGTATTTT. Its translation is CASSPDLVSQDTQYF.

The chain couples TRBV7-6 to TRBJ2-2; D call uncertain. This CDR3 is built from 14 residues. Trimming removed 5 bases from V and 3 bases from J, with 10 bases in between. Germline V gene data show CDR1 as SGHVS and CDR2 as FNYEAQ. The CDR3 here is CASSVQTHTGELFF. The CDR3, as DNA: TGTGCCAGCAGCGTACAGACACACACCGGGGAGCTGTTTTTT.

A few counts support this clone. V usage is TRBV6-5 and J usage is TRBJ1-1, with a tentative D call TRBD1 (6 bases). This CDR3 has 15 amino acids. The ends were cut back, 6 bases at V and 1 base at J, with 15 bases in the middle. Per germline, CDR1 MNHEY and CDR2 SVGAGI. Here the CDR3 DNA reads TGTGCCAGCAGCCTCTCTACAGGGAGGAACACTGAAGCTTTCTTT. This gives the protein CASSLSTGRNTEAFF.

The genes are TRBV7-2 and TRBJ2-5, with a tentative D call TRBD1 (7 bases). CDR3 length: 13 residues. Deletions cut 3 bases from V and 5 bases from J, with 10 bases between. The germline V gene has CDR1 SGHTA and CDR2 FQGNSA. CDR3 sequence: CASSFQGGETQYF. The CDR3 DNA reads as TGTGCCAGCAGCTTTCAGGGGGGCGAGACCCAGTACTTC.

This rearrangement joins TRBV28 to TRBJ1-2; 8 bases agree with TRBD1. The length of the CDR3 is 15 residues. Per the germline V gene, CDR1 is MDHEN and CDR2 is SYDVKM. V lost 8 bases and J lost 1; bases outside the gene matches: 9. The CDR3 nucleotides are TGTGCCAGCTCCCAGGGGGCGCTGGGTAACTATGGCTACACCTTC. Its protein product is CASSQGALGNYGYTF.

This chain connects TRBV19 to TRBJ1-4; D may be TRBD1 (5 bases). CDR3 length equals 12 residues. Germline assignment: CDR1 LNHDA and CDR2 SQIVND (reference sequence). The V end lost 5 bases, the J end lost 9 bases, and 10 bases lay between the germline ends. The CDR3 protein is CASSAPGKKLFF. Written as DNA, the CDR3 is TGTGCCAGTAGTGCCCCAGGGAAAAAACTGTTTTTT.

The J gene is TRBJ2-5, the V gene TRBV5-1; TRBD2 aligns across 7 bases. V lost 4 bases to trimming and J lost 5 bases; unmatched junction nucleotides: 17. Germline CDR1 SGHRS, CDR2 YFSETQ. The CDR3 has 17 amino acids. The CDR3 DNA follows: TGCGCCAGCAGCCCGTGGGGAGGGCCTACCGGCAGGGAGACCCAGTACTTC. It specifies CASSPWGGPTGRETQYF. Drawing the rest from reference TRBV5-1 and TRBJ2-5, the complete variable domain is KAGVTQTPRYLIKTRGQQVTLSCSPISGHRSVSWYQQTPGQGLQFLFEYFSETQRNKGNFPGRFSGRQFSNSRSEMNVSTLELGDSALYLCASSPWGGPTGRETQYFGPGTRLLVL.

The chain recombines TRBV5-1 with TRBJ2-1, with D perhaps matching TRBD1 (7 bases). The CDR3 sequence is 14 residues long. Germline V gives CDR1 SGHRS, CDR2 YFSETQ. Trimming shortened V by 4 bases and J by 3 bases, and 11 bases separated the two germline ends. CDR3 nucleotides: TGCGCCAGCAGCGGAGGGACAGTCTACAATGAGCAGTTCTTC. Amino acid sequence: CASSGGTVYNEQFF.

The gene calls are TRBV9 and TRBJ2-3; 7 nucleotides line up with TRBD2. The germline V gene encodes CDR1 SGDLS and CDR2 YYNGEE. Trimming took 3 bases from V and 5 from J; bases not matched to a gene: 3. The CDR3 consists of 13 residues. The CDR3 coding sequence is TGTGCCAGCAGCGGTCGGGGGGTAGATACGCAGTATTTT. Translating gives CASSGRGVDTQYF.